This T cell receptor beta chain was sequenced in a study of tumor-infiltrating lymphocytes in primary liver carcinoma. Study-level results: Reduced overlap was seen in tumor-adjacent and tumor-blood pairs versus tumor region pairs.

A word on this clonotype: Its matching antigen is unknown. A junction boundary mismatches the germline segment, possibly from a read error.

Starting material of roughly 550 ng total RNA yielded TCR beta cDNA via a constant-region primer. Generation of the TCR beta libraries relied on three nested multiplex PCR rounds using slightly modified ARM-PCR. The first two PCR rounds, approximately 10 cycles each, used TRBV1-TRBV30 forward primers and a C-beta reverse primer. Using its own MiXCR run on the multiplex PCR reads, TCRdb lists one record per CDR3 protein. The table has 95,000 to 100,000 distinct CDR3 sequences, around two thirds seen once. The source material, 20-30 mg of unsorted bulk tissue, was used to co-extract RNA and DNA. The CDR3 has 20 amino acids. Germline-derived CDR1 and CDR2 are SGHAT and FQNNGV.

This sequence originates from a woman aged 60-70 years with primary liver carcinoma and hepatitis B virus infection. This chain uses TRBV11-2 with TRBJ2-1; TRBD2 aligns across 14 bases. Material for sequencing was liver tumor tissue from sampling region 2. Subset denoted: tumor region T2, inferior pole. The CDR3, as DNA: TGTGCCTGCAGCTTAGGTGGACTAGCGGGAGGCTTATACTCCTACAATGAGCAGTTCTTC. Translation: CACSLGGLAGGLYSYNEQFF.